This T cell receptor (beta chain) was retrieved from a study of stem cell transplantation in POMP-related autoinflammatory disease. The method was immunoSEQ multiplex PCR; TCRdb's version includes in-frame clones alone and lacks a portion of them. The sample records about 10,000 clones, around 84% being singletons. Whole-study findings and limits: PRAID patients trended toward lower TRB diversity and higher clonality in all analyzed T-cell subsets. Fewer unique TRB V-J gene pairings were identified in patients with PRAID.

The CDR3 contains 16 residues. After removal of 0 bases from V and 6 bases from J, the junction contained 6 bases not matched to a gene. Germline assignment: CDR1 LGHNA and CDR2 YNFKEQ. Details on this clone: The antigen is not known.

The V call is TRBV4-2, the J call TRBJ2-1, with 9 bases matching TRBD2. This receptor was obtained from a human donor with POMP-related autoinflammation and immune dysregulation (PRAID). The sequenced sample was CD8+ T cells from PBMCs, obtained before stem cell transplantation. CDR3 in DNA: TGTGCCAGCAGCCAAGATCTAGGCGGGAGGGGCAATGAGCAGTTCTTC. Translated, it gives CASSQDLGGRGNEQFF.